This is a list of T cell receptor beta chains from one sample in a study of naive and memory T cell subsets. TCRdb independently ran MiXCR on the UMI-ligation and nested PCR reads; one entry per CDR3 protein. The table has 150,000 or so distinct CDR3 sequences, approximately 22% seen once. The sample comprised naive CD4+ T cells from blood. These TCRs come from a human donor in good health. The CDR3 runs from the conserved cysteine through the conserved F or W. Fields, in order: CDR3 DNA, CDR3 protein, CDR3 length, J gene, V gene, clone size, D gene. The D gene is left open where the match is weak. Expanded clones get a size class; other rows say once, few or many, or leave the size out.

TGCAGCGTTGAAGTAACAGGGAATCCCCCCTACGAGCAGTACTTC	CSVEVTGNPPYEQYF	15	TRBJ2-7	TRBV29-1	few	.
TGTGCCAGCAGTGTGACCTTGGGGACCACAGATACGCAGTATTTT	CASSVTLGTTDTQYF	15	TRBJ2-3	TRBV28	few	.
TGTGCCATCAGTGACTGGGATCCTAGGGCCGAGCAGTACTTC	CAISDWDPRAEQYF	14	TRBJ2-7	TRBV10-3	.	.
TGTGCCAGCAGCGTATCCTCCCGCACAGATACGCAGTATTTT	CASSVSSRTDTQYF	14	TRBJ2-3	TRBV9	.	.
TGTGCCAGCAGCCAAGCTACTAGCGGGATGTACAATGAGCAGTTCTTC	CASSQATSGMYNEQFF	16	TRBJ2-1	TRBV3-1	few	TRBD2
TGTGCCAGCCGTGCTATCATCGCCGGGGAGCTGTTTTTT	CASRAIIAGELFF	13	TRBJ2-2	TRBV7-2	.	.
TGCAGTGCTAGAGACAGGGTTGGCTCACCCCTCCACTTT	CSARDRVGSPLHF	13	TRBJ1-6	TRBV20-1	few	.
TGTGCCAGCAGCTTCGATCTGGCGCGGCGCACAGATACGCAGTATTTT	CASSFDLARRTDTQYF	16	TRBJ2-3	TRBV7-2	.	.
TGTGCCAGCAGTTCTAGCCCCTTTTTACAGAATAGCAATCAGCCCCAGCATTTT	CASSSSPFLQNSNQPQHF	18	TRBJ1-5	TRBV27	few	.
TGCAGCGTTGGACTAGCCAAAGAGACCCAGTACTTC	CSVGLAKETQYF	12	TRBJ2-5	TRBV29-1	.	TRBD2
TGCGCCAGCAGCCCAGGACAGGGAAGCACAGATACGCAGTATTTT	CASSPGQGSTDTQYF	15	TRBJ2-3	TRBV5-1	.	TRBD1
TGTGCCAGCAGAGATACAGGGGCCCCGAACACTGAAGCTTTCTTT	CASRDTGAPNTEAFF	15	TRBJ1-1	TRBV6-1	.	TRBD1
TGTGCCAGCAGCTTAGACAGCGATCAGCCCCAGCATTTT	CASSLDSDQPQHF	13	TRBJ1-5	TRBV7-8	few	.
TGTGCCAGCAGCAGCAAACGGACAGGGGGCTCTGGCTACACCTTC	CASSSKRTGGSGYTF	15	TRBJ1-2	TRBV12-3/TRBV12-4	.	TRBD1
TGTGCCTGGAGTCCGAGCAATCAGCCCCAGCATTTT	CAWSPSNQPQHF	12	TRBJ1-5	TRBV30	.	.
TGTGCCAGCAGCATGGACGGTTTGCGCTATGGCTACACCTTC	CASSMDGLRYGYTF	14	TRBJ1-2	TRBV11-2	few	.
TGTGCCAGCAGTACAGCGGTTGAGCAGTACTTC	CASSTAVEQYF	11	TRBJ2-7	TRBV6-6	.	.
TGCGCCAGCAGCCAAGTGATGCTCCGGGGTCAGCAGTACTTC	CASSQVMLRGQQYF	14	TRBJ2-7	TRBV4-3	many	.
TGTGCCATCAGTGAGGGCGGGTCCCGACAGGGGTACTACGAGCAGTACTTC	CAISEGGSRQGYYEQYF	17	TRBJ2-7	TRBV10-3	.	TRBD1
TGCAGTGCCATCCCGGCGGTTAGCTCCTACGAGCAGTACTTC	CSAIPAVSSYEQYF	14	TRBJ2-7	TRBV20-1	.	.
TGTGCCAGCATCAAGGGACTAGCGCAAGAGACCCAGTACTTC	CASIKGLAQETQYF	14	TRBJ2-5	TRBV7-9	many	TRBD2
TGTGCCAGCAGTTTAAGTCGACGGTGGGAGACCCAGTACTTC	CASSLSRRWETQYF	14	TRBJ2-5	TRBV27	few	.
TGTGCCAGCAGCCCAGACAGGGCCCTACTGAAAGCTTTCTTT	CASSPDRALLKAFF	14	TRBJ1-1	TRBV14	few	TRBD1
TGTGCCAGCAGCTTGGAATCGGGCACCGGGGAGCTGTTTTTT	CASSLESGTGELFF	14	TRBJ2-2	TRBV11-2	.	.
TGCGCCAGCAGCTTGGAAACCGGAGCAGCGGGTGAGCAGTACTTC	CASSLETGAAGEQYF	15	TRBJ2-7	TRBV5-1	.	.
TGCAGTGCTCACCCGGCCAGGGGGGTGACCTACGAGCAGTACTTC	CSAHPARGVTYEQYF	15	TRBJ2-7	TRBV20-1	few	.
TGCGCCAGCAGCTTTGACTACCACACCGGGGAGCTGTTTTTT	CASSFDYHTGELFF	14	TRBJ2-2	TRBV5-1	.	.
TGTGCCAGTAGCTTGGACAGGGGCACTGAAGCTTTCTTT	CASSLDRGTEAFF	13	TRBJ1-1	TRBV19	.	TRBD1
TGCAGCGTCGTCCCAGGAAGGATCAGCGAGCAGTACTTC	CSVVPGRISEQYF	13	TRBJ2-7	TRBV29-1	many	.
TGCAGTGCTAGACTCAGAGGGAACACCGGGGAGCTGTTTTTT	CSARLRGNTGELFF	14	TRBJ2-2	TRBV20-1	many	.
TGCGCCAGCAGCTCCGCCCCGACAGGTTCGTATTGGTCTGGGGCCAACGTCCTGACTTTC	CASSSAPTGSYWSGANVLTF	20	TRBJ2-6	TRBV5-1	few	.
TGTGCCACCAGTGATCTTGCTGGGCCCCAAGAGACCCAGTACTTC	CATSDLAGPQETQYF	15	TRBJ2-5	TRBV24-1	.	.
TGTGCCAGCGCTACAGGAGGGTCCTACGAGCAGTACTTC	CASATGGSYEQYF	13	TRBJ2-7	TRBV25-1	.	.
TGCAGCGTTGACAGGGAGTTGAACACTGAAGCTTTCTTT	CSVDRELNTEAFF	13	TRBJ1-1	TRBV29-1	few	.
TGTGCCAGCAGCGAAGTGACAGGGACGAACACTGAAGCTTTCTTT	CASSEVTGTNTEAFF	15	TRBJ1-1	TRBV9	few	TRBD1
TGCGCCAGCCGGGGACAGGGCTACGAGCAGTACTTC	CASRGQGYEQYF	12	TRBJ2-7	TRBV10-2	.	TRBD1
TGTGCCAGCAAACAGGGTGGCAATCAGCCCCAGCATTTT	CASKQGGNQPQHF	13	TRBJ1-5	TRBV2	.	.
TGCGCCAGCAGCCAGGTGGGAGTTGGCACAGATACGCAGTATTTT	CASSQVGVGTDTQYF	15	TRBJ2-3	TRBV4-3	.	.
TGTGCCAGCAGCTTGGGGCAGGGTGGTGGAATTTGGGCCCTCCACTTT	CASSLGQGGGIWALHF	16	TRBJ1-6	TRBV7-2	.	.
TGCAGTGCCCTGAGAGAGGGGACAAATCGAGGACAGCCCCAGCATTTT	CSALREGTNRGQPQHF	16	TRBJ1-5	TRBV20-1	.	.
TGTGCCACCAGCAGAGATTCGACAGGAAATGAAAAACTGTTTTTT	CATSRDSTGNEKLFF	15	TRBJ1-4	TRBV15	.	.
TGTGCCAGCAGAAGCCCTGACGGGAGAGTCTACAATGAGCAGTTCTTC	CASRSPDGRVYNEQFF	16	TRBJ2-1	TRBV6-2/TRBV6-3	.	.
TGTGCCAGCAGTTTAGCGGAACCGACGGGTCAGCCCCAGCATTTT	CASSLAEPTGQPQHF	15	TRBJ1-5	TRBV12-3/TRBV12-4	.	.
TGCAGTGTCAGCGGCCAGGGGGGCCTTTACGAGCAGTACTTC	CSVSGQGGLYEQYF	14	TRBJ2-7	TRBV20-1	few	.
TGTGCCATCAGCGGTACGGGGACAGCCAAAGAGACCCAGTACTTC	CAISGTGTAKETQYF	15	TRBJ2-5	TRBV10-3	.	TRBD1
TGTGCCAGCAGCCCCCTCGTGGGCCTCACAGATACGCAGTATTTT	CASSPLVGLTDTQYF	15	TRBJ2-3	TRBV7-9	.	.
TGTGCCAGCAGTTTAATGGGGGGCGGTACAAGCTCCTACAATGAGCAGTTCTTC	CASSLMGGGTSSYNEQFF	18	TRBJ2-1	TRBV28	.	.
TGCAGTGCCAGGCAGAGCTCTGGAAACACCATATATTTT	CSARQSSGNTIYF	13	TRBJ1-3	TRBV20-1	once	.
TGCAGCGTGGGACAGGGGGGAGAGCAGTACTTC	CSVGQGGEQYF	11	TRBJ2-7	TRBV29-1	.	TRBD1
TGTGCCAGCAGCCAACCAGGACTAGCGGGAGCCTCCTACGAGCAGTACTTC	CASSQPGLAGASYEQYF	17	TRBJ2-7	TRBV4-2	many	TRBD2
TGTGCCTGGAGGACAGGGGGCTATGGTGAGCAGTTCTTC	CAWRTGGYGEQFF	13	TRBJ2-1	TRBV30	.	TRBD1
TGCAGTGCCATGGGACTAGCGGGAGTGGAGCAGTACTTC	CSAMGLAGVEQYF	13	TRBJ2-7	TRBV20-1	.	TRBD2
TGTGCCAGCAACGCAGGACAGGGGAGCTCCTACGAGCAGTACTTC	CASNAGQGSSYEQYF	15	TRBJ2-7	TRBV6-6	few	TRBD1
TGTGCCAGCAGTGAATTGGGGGGGGCCTACAATGAGCAGTTCTTC	CASSELGGAYNEQFF	15	TRBJ2-1	TRBV6-1	few	TRBD2
TGTGCCAGCAGTTACTCCTTCTACGAGCAGTACTTC	CASSYSFYEQYF	12	TRBJ2-7	TRBV6-2/TRBV6-3	many	.
TGCAGTGCTAGCCGGGCGGCTAGCGGGGCAGATACGCAGTATTTT	CSASRAASGADTQYF	15	TRBJ2-3	TRBV20-1	.	TRBD2
TGTGCCAGCAGTTTGTATAGCGGGAGGCGGGCAGATACGCAGTATTTT	CASSLYSGRRADTQYF	16	TRBJ2-3	TRBV12-3/TRBV12-4	.	TRBD2
TGTGCCAGCAGCCCACGAGGGGGACTAGCGGCTAGCACAGATACGCAGTATTTT	CASSPRGGLAASTDTQYF	18	TRBJ2-3	TRBV5-6	.	TRBD2
TGCGCCAGCAGCAGACAGAACCAAGTCACAGATACGCAGTATTTT	CASSRQNQVTDTQYF	15	TRBJ2-3	TRBV4-3	.	.
TGTGCCAGCACCACGGGACTGCCGTCCTACGAGCAGTACTTC	CASTTGLPSYEQYF	14	TRBJ2-7	TRBV11-2	few	.